This TCR beta chain was identified in a study of human T cells and chemical hapten exposure. Study outcomes and limitations: Patch test score rose with PT1 expanded TCR count, significant at thresholds 8, 16 and 32, not 4. After DPC sensitization, TCRs above 1 in 1000 frequency showed no change.

TCRdb passed the RACE reads through MiXCR, listing each CDR3 protein once. The table includes about 350,000 distinct CDR3 sequences, more than 5% detected once. Time point meaning: patch test 2, 6 weeks after DPC sensitization. Treatment: therapeutic diphenylcyclopropenone sensitization with weekly scalp DPC. V gave up 6 bases and J gave up 6 bases, with 8 bases separating them. The length of the CDR3 is 10 residues. CDR1 and CDR2 from the germline V gene are DFQATT and SNEGSKA (reference sequence). At least ten counts were recorded for this clonotype. Its antigen is unidentified. Sequencing was performed on whole blood, taken in connection with sensitization to the hapten diphenylcyclopropenone (DPC). V usage is TRBV20-1 and J usage is TRBJ1-2, with D unclear. The sequence was collected from a woman younger than 30 with alopecia areata. Some clones in this sample may be carry-over from other donors' samples. Written as DNA, the CDR3 is TGCAGTGCCGCTCTGGATGGCTACACCTTC. Translated, it gives CSAALDGYTF.